This TCR beta chain derives from a study of CD8 T cells in Susac syndrome. RNA in amounts of roughly 0.5 to 1 ug was reverse transcribed with random hexamers. TCRdb analysed the immunoSEQ multiplex PCR reads with MiXCR anew, one entry per CDR3 protein. The table shows approximately 230,000 distinct CDR3 sequences, with 93% occurring only once. The CDR3 totals 18 residues. CDR1 is KGHSH and CDR2 is LQKENI in the germline V gene. Trimming removed 3 bases from V and 0 bases from J; junction bases left unmatched: 5. Sequencing of TCR beta covered CD8+ and CD4+ T cells obtained from blood. While CD8+ and CD4+ T cells were isolated negatively, TEMRA cells were enriched by FACS.

The source material was CD4+ T cells from PBMCs. This clonotype originated in a human donor with multiple sclerosis. The chain carries TRBV18 and TRBJ2-2, with 12 positions matching TRBD2. The CDR3 here is CASSPRLAGAANTGELFF. CDR3 nucleotides: TGTGCCAGCTCACCGCGACTAGCGGGGGCCGCGAACACCGGGGAGCTGTTTTTT. Supplemented by reference TRBV18 and TRBJ2-2, the full variable domain reads NAGVMQNPRHLVRRRGQEARLRCSPMKGHSHVYWYRQLPEEGLKFMVYLQKENIIDESGMPKERFSAEFPKEGPSILRIQQVVRGDSAAYFCASSPRLAGAANTGELFFGEGSRLTVL.